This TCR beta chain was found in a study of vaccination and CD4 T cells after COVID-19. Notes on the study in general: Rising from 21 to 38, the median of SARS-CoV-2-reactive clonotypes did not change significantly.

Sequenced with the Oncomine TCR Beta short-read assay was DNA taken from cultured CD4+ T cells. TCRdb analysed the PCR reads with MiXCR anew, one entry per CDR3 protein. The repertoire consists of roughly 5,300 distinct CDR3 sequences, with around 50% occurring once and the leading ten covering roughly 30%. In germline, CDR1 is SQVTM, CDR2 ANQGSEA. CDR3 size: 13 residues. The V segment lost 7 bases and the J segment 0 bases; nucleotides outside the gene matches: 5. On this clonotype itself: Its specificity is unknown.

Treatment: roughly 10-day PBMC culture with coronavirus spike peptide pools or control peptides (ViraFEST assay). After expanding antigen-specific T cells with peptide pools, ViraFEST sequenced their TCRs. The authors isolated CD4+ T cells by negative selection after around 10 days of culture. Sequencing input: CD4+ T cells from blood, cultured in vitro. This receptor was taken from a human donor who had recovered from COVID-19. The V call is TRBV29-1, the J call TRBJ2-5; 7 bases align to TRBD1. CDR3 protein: CSAGTVYQETQYF. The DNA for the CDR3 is TGCAGCGCCGGGACAGTGTACCAAGAGACCCAGTACTTC.